One and the same sample provided the 27 T cell receptor beta chains below, sequenced in a study of blood T cell repertoires in COVID-19. Clones were read by immunoSEQ multiplex PCR, and TCRdb kept only the in-frame ones, dropping some. Here the sample spans some 200,000 clones, approximately 89% being singletons. The sample taken for sequencing was PBMCs or T cells enriched from blood (not recorded which). These TCRs come from a woman aged 18-35 years who had recovered from COVID-19.

V is TRBV5-1 and J is TRBJ2-2, with 9 bases that match TRBD1. V lost 4 bases to trimming and J lost 7 bases; unmatched junction nucleotides: 8. The CDR3 consists of 15 residues. Germline CDR1 is SGHRS and CDR2 is YFSETQ. The CDR3 loop is CASSLRTGVNGELFF. The CDR3 DNA follows: TGCGCCAGCAGCCTCAGGACAGGGGTAAACGGGGAGCTGTTTTTT.

V gene TRBV7-3 combines with J gene TRBJ2-1; TRBD1 is a possible D gene (6 bases). The CDR3 has 16 residues. Trimming cost V 1 base and J 0 bases, with 10 bases left between them. Germline V gene lookup returns CDR1 SGHTA and CDR2 FQGTGA. CDR3: CASSLILGASYNEQFF. CDR3 in DNA: TGTGCCAGCAGCTTAATTCTGGGGGCCTCCTACAATGAGCAGTTCTTC.

The chain joins TRBV30 to TRBJ2-7, with TRBD1 identical over 7 bases. The junction had 3 bases not matched to a gene; V was cut back by 5 bases and J by 5 bases. This CDR3 spans 11 amino acids. Looked up from germline, CDR1 is GTSNPN and CDR2 is SVGIG (reference sequence). CDR3 sequence: CAWGTAHEQYF. CDR3 coding DNA: TGTGCCTGGGGGACAGCTCACGAGCAGTACTTC.

The J gene is TRBJ2-1, the V gene TRBV2; the D gene is possibly TRBD2 (5 bases). The germline V and J ends were trimmed by 6 bases and 9 bases, with 9 bases remaining between them. The CDR3 covers 11 residues. The germline CDR1 and CDR2 sequences are SNHLY and FYNNEI. The CDR3 spells CASRLVSEQFF. CDR3 nucleotides: TGTGCCAGCAGACTAGTCAGTGAGCAGTTCTTC. Using reference TRBV2 and TRBJ2-1 for the parts outside the CDR3, the full variable domain is EPEVTQTPSHQVTQMGQEVILRCVPISNHLYFYWYRQILGQKVEFLVSFYNNEISEKSEIFDDQFSVERPDGSNFTLKIRSTKLEDSAMYFCASRLVSEQFFGPGTRLTVL.

This sequence joins TRBV18 and TRBJ1-2; D possibly corresponds to TRBD1 (5 bases). Germline-derived CDR1 and CDR2 are KGHSH and LQKENI. The CDR3 has 13 amino acids. The V and J ends lost 2 bases and 8 bases respectively, with 12 bases between them. The CDR3 region is CASSPGALSGYTF. The DNA for the CDR3 is TGTGCCAGCTCACCAGGGGCCCTGAGCGGCTACACCTTC.

This chain connects TRBV28 to TRBJ2-3; maybe TRBD2 (6 bases). V was clipped by 6 bases and J by 0 bases, with 7 bases between them. The CDR3 is 13 amino acids. Germline-derived CDR1 and CDR2 are MDHEN and SYDVKM. The CDR3 region has the DNA TGTGCCAGCAGCGGGAGCAGCACAGATACGCAGTATTTT. Encoded protein: CASSGSSTDTQYF.

The V call is TRBV29-1, the J call TRBJ2-3; 8 nucleotides agree with TRBD2. The V and J ends lost 4 bases and 6 bases, in that order; junction bases with no gene match: 3. Germline CDR1 and CDR2: SQVTM and ANQGSEA. The CDR3 loop spans 12 amino acids. As DNA, the CDR3 is TGCAGCGTTGCAGCGGGAGTGGATACGCAGTATTTT. As protein: CSVAAGVDTQYF.

J is TRBJ1-3 and V is TRBV7-2, with a tentative D call TRBD1 (5 bases). CDR3 length: 15 amino acids. V lost 4 bases and J lost 2, with 12 bases in between. Germline-derived CDR1 and CDR2 are SGHTA and FQGNSA. CDR3 sequence: CASSSTVRAGNTIYF. CDR3 DNA: TGTGCCAGCAGCTCGACAGTCAGGGCTGGAAACACCATATATTTT.

The CDR3 here is CASSQIGVNTEAFF. The CDR3 DNA is TGTGCCAGCAGCCAAATCGGAGTGAACACTGAAGCTTTCTTT. The rearrangement uses TRBV4-2 and TRBJ1-1; D unresolved. Trimming removed 2 bases from V and 0 bases from J, with 7 bases in between. In germline, CDR1 is LGHNA, CDR2 YNFKEQ. This CDR3 has 14 amino acids.

The V and J genes are TRBV19 and TRBJ2-3, with 7 bases aligning to TRBD1. The V gene's germline CDR1 is LNHDA and CDR2 SQIVND (reference sequence). The CDR3 has 14 amino acids. J was trimmed by 2 bases and V by 6 bases; bases with no gene match: 5. The CDR3 reads CASRRQGPTDTQYF. The CDR3 DNA reads as TGTGCCAGTAGGAGACAGGGACCCACAGATACGCAGTATTTT.

The chain has TRBV6-2 or TRBV6-3 and TRBJ2-1; 10 nucleotides line up with TRBD2. The CDR3 runs 16 residues. The germline gives CDR1 MNHEY, CDR2 SVGEGT. Trimming cost V 3 bases and J 6 bases; bases outside gene matches: 8. Written as DNA, the CDR3 is TGTGCCAGCAGTTATCCTACTAGCGGGGTTCCCAATGAGCAGTTCTTC. This sequence encodes CASSYPTSGVPNEQFF.

The genes are TRBV15 and TRBJ2-3; D possibly corresponds to TRBD2 (5 bases). CDR1 is LNHNV, CDR2 YYDKDF, per germline (reference sequence). V was trimmed by 4 bases and J by 1 base, leaving 12 bases between them. This CDR3 comprises 15 residues. The CDR3 is CATSTGVRGTDTQYF. In DNA, the CDR3 is TGTGCCACCAGCACAGGCGTGAGGGGCACAGATACGCAGTATTTT.

CDR3 amino acids: CASSRAGEVYEQYF. The CDR3 coding sequence is TGTGCCAGCAGTCGAGCGGGAGAAGTCTACGAGCAGTACTTC. This chain connects TRBV27 to TRBJ2-7, with 8 bases identical to TRBD2. The V gene's germline CDR1 is MNHEY and CDR2 SMNVEV (reference sequence). CDR3 size: 14 residues. V shed 5 bases, J shed 3 bases, and the junction held 6 bases outside the gene matches.

CDR3 DNA: TGCGCCAGCAGCTGGGGGGAGAACTCCTACGAGCAGTACTTC. Its translation is CASSWGENSYEQYF. V usage is TRBV5-1 and J usage is TRBJ2-7, with a tentative D call TRBD2 (6 bases). The CDR3 is 14 residues long. Germline V lookup: CDR1 SGHRS, CDR2 YFSETQ. Trimming cost V 3 bases and J 0 bases, with 10 bases left between them.

The V call is TRBV4-1, the J call TRBJ2-1, with 10 bases identical to TRBD2. The CDR3 has 14 amino acids. J lost 16 bases, V lost 0 bases, and 9 bases had no gene match. Germline lookup yields CDR1 MGHRA and CDR2 YSYEKL. The DNA for the CDR3 is TGCGCCAGCAGCCAAGAGCTAGGACTAGCGGTTCCCTTCTTC. Protein: CASSQELGLAVPFF.

The rearrangement joins TRBV5-4 to TRBJ2-1; the match to TRBD2 covers 8 bases. Germline V CDR1 and CDR2: SGHNT, YYREEE (reference sequence). The CDR3 consists of 17 residues. V dropped 4 bases and J dropped 0; count of bases not matched to a gene: 9. CDR3 in amino acids: CASSAATSGGSYNEQFF. DNA for the CDR3: TGTGCCAGCAGCGCAGCCACTAGCGGCGGCTCCTACAATGAGCAGTTCTTC. Complete variable domain (other parts from reference TRBV5-4 and TRBJ2-1): ETGVTQSPTHLIKTRGQQVTLRCSSQSGHNTVSWYQQALGQGPQFIFQYYREEENGRGNFPPRFSGLQFPNYSSELNVNALELDDSALYLCASSAATSGGSYNEQFFGPGTRLTVL.

V usage is TRBV10-3 and J usage is TRBJ2-3; TRBD1 matches 8 bases. V gave up 3 bases and J gave up 6 bases; unmatched junction bases: 5. This CDR3 comprises 14 residues. Per germline, CDR1 ENHRY and CDR2 SYGVKD. CDR3 residues: CAISDRGRVDTQYF. The CDR3 coding sequence is TGTGCCATCAGTGACAGGGGGCGCGTGGATACGCAGTATTTT.

V usage is TRBV11-3 and J usage is TRBJ2-7, with no clear D. Germline loops: CDR1 SGHNT, CDR2 YENEEA. Trimming cost V 1 base and J 0 bases, with 4 bases left between them. This CDR3 has 13 amino acids. CDR3 coding DNA: TGTGCCAGCAGCTTAGCCTACTCCTACGAGCAGTACTTC. Its translation is CASSLAYSYEQYF.

This rearrangement joins TRBV29-1 to TRBJ1-4, with 8 positions matching TRBD1. The ends lost 7 bases at V and 6 bases at J; junction bases unmatched: 7. Germline V gene sequence: CDR1 SQVTM, CDR2 ANQGSEA. The CDR3 sequence is 13 residues long. The CDR3 DNA reads TGCAGCGCTGAGGACAGGGCGGATGAAAAACTGTTTTTT. As protein: CSAEDRADEKLFF.

This clone was detected only once. This chain uses TRBV7-3 with TRBJ2-1; D may be TRBD2 (6 bases). Trimming removed 5 bases at V and 5 bases at J, with 16 bases between. Germline CDR1 is SGHTA and CDR2 is FQGTGA. The CDR3 sequence is 15 residues long. The CDR3 DNA reads TGTGCCAGCAGCCCTGCCGCGGGGCTCGACAATGAGCAGTTCTTC. Translating it yields CASSPAAGLDNEQFF.

DNA of the CDR3: TGCGCCAGCAGCTTGAAGACGGGCACCGGGGAGCTGTTTTTT. Its translation is CASSLKTGTGELFF. V gene TRBV5-1 combines with J gene TRBJ2-2; D is ambiguous. The CDR3 covers 14 residues. Trimming took 1 base from V and 4 from J, leaving 8 bases between them. Germline values: CDR1 SGHRS, CDR2 YFSETQ.

V gene TRBV28 combines with J gene TRBJ1-1; D ambiguous. From germline, CDR1 is MDHEN and CDR2 SYDVKM. Trimming cost V 7 bases and J 6 bases, with 15 bases left between them. CDR3 length: 13 amino acids. CDR3 residues: CASTPGGFPEAFF. The CDR3 DNA follows: TGTGCCAGCACCCCAGGTGGTTTTCCTGAAGCTTTCTTT.

The chain employs TRBV4-2 and TRBJ1-6, with no clear D. This CDR3 has 15 residues. The germline gives CDR1 LGHNA, CDR2 YNFKEQ. Trimming removed 1 base from V and 5 bases from J, with 9 bases in between. The CDR3, as DNA: TGTGCCAGCAGCCAAGTTCACGAGGATAATTCACCCCTCCACTTT. Its protein is CASSQVHEDNSPLHF.

In DNA form, the CDR3 reads TGTGCCAGCAGCCCTAGAGGGGGGACAGGGGGCACCGGGGAGCTGTTTTTT. Translating it yields CASSPRGGTGGTGELFF. The chain recombines TRBV7-8 with TRBJ2-2, with 11 positions matching TRBD1. Trimming took 5 bases from V and 4 from J; bases not matched to a gene: 9. The germline CDR1 and CDR2 sequences are SGHVS and FQNEAQ. The CDR3 is 17 residues long.

V and J are TRBV7-9 and TRBJ2-1; D is perhaps TRBD2 (5 bases). CDR1 is SEHNR and CDR2 is FQNEAQ in the germline V gene (reference sequence). The CDR3 runs to 14 residues. The V gene lost 3 bases and the J gene lost 8 bases, with 14 bases spanning the gap. The CDR3 loop reads CASSFGGSLDEQFF. For the CDR3, the DNA is TGTGCCAGCAGCTTCGGTGGGAGTTTGGATGAGCAGTTCTTC.

The V call is TRBV28, the J call TRBJ1-5; D may be TRBD1 (6 bases). V lost 5 bases, J lost 9 bases, and 11 bases lay in between. From germline, CDR1 is MDHEN and CDR2 SYDVKM. The length of the CDR3 is 12 residues. The CDR3 sequence is CASSRQVLPQHF. The CDR3 bases are TGTGCCAGCAGTCGACAGGTTTTGCCCCAGCATTTT.

The chain is built from TRBV30 and TRBJ2-3; a weak D match, TRBD1 (6 bases). CDR1 is GTSNPN and CDR2 is SVGIG in the germline V gene (reference sequence). The CDR3 is made up of 15 amino acids. CDR3 sequence reads: CALGSRGGRTDTQYF. DNA of the CDR3: TGTGCATTGGGTAGCCGAGGGGGTCGCACAGATACGCAGTATTTT.